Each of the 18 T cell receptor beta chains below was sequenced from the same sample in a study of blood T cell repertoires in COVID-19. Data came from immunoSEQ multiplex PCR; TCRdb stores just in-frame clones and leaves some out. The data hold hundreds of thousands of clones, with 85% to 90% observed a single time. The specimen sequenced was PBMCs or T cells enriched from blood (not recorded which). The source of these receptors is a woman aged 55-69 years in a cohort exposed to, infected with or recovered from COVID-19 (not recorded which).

The DNA for the CDR3 is TGCGCCAGCAGCTTCTGGAGCTCTGGGGCCAACGTCCTGACTTTC. Its translation is CASSFWSSGANVLTF. This chain joins TRBV5-1 and TRBJ2-6, with D hard to call. CDR3 size: 15 residues. Germline V gene data show CDR1 as SGHRS and CDR2 as YFSETQ. Trimming shortened V by 2 bases and J by 0 bases, and 6 bases separated the two germline ends.

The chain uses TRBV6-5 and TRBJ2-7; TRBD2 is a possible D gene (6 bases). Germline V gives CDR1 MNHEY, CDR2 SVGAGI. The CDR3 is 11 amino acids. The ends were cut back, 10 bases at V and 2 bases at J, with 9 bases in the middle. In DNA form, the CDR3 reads TGTGCCACCGGGGGTCCCTACGAGCAGTACTTC. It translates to CATGGPYEQYF.

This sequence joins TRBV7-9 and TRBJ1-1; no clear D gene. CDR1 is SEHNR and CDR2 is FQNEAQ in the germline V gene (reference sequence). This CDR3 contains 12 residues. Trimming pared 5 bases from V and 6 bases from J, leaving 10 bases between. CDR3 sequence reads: CASSPTGAEAFF. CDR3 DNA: TGTGCCAGCAGCCCAACCGGAGCTGAAGCTTTCTTT. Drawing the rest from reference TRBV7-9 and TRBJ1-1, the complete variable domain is DTGVSQNPRHKITKRGQNVTFRCDPISEHNRLYWYRQTLGQGPEFLTYFQNEAQLEKSRLLSDRFSAERPKGSFSTLEIQRTEQGDSAMYLCASSPTGAEAFFGQGTRLTVV.

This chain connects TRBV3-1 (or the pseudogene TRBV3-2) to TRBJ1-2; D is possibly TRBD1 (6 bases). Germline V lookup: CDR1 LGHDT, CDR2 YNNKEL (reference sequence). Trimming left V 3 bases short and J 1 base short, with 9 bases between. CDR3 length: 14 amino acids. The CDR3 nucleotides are TGTGCCAGCAGCCACAGGGGCATTAACTATGGCTACACCTTC. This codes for CASSHRGINYGYTF.

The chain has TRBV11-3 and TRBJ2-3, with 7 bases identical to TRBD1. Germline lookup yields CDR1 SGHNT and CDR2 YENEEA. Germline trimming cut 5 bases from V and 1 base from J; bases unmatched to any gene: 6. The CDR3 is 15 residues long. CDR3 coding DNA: TGTGCCAGCAGCCCAGGGGGTCAAGGCACAGATACGCAGTATTTT. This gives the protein CASSPGGQGTDTQYF.

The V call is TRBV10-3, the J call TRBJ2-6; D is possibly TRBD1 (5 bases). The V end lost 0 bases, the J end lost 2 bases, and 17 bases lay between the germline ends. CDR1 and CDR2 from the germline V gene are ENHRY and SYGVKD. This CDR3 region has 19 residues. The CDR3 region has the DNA TGTGCCATCAGTGAGTCATTAGGGGCCAGGGCGGCTGGGGCCAACGTCCTGACTTTC. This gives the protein CAISESLGARAAGANVLTF.

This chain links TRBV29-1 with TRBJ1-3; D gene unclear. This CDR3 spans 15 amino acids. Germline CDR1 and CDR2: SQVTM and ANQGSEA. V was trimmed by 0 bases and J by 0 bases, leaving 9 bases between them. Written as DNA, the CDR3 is TGCAGCGTTGAAGATAGGGAGACCTCTGGAAACACCATATATTTT. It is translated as CSVEDRETSGNTIYF.

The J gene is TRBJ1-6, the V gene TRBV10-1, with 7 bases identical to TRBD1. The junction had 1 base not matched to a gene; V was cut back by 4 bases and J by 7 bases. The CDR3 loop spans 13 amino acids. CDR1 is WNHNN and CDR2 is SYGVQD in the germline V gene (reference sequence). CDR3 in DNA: TGCGCCAGCAGTGGACAGGGAAATTCACCCCTCCACTTT. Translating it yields CASSGQGNSPLHF.

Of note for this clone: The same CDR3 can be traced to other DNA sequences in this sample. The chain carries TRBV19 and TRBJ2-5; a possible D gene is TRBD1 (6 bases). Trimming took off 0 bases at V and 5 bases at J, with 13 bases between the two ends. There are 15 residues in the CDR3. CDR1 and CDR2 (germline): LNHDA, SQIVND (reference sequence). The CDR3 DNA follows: TGTGCCAGTAGTATAGATCCCCAGGGGTGGGAGACCCAGTACTTC. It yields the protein CASSIDPQGWETQYF.

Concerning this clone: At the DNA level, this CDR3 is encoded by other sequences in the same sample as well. CDR3 in DNA: TGTGCCATCAGTGGACTAGCGGGAGGGAGTTCCTACGAGCAGTACTTC. The encoded protein is CAISGLAGGSSYEQYF. The gene calls are TRBV10-3 and TRBJ2-7, with TRBD2 identical over 14 bases. The length of the CDR3 is 16 residues. Germline assignment: CDR1 ENHRY and CDR2 SYGVKD. V lost 4 bases, J lost 1 base, and 3 bases stayed unmatched.

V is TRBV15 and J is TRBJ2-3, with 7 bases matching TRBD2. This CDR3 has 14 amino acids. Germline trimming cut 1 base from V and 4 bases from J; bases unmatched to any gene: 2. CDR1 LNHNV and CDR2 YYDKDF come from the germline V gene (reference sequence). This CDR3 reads CATSRGEGADTQYF. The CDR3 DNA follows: TGTGCCACCAGCAGAGGGGAGGGCGCAGATACGCAGTATTTT.

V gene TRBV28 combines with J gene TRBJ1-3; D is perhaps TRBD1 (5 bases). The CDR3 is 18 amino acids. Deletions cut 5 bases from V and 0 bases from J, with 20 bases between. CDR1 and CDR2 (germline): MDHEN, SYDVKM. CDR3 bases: TGTGCCAGCAGTCCCCGGGGGTACCCCCGGAGCTCTGGAAACACCATATATTTT. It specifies CASSPRGYPRSSGNTIYF. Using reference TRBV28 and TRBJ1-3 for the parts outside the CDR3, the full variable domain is DVKVTQSSRYLVKRTGEKVFLECVQDMDHENMFWYRQDPGLGLRLIYFSYDVKMKEKGDIPEGYSVSREKKERFSLILESASTNQTSMYLCASSPRGYPRSSGNTIYFGEGSWLTVV.

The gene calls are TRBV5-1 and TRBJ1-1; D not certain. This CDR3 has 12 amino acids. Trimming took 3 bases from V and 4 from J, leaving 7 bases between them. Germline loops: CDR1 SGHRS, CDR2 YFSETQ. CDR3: CASSSSLTEAFF. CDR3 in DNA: TGCGCCAGCAGCTCCAGTCTCACTGAAGCTTTCTTT. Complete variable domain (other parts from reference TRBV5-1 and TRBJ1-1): KAGVTQTPRYLIKTRGQQVTLSCSPISGHRSVSWYQQTPGQGLQFLFEYFSETQRNKGNFPGRFSGRQFSNSRSEMNVSTLELGDSALYLCASSSSLTEAFFGQGTRLTVV.

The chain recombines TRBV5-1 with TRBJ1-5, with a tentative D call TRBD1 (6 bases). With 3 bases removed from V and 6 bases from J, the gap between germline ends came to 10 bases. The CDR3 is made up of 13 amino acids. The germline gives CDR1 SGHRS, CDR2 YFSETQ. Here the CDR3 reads CASSYRAGQPQHF. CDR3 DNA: TGCGCCAGCAGCTACAGGGCCGGTCAGCCCCAGCATTTT.

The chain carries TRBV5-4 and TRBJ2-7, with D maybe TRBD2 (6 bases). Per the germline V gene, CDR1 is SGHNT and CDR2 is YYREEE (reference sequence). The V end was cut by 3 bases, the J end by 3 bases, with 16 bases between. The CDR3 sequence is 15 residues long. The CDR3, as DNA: TGTGCCAGCAGCTCGGGACGAGCGGGTATCTACGAGCAGTACTTC. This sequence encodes CASSSGRAGIYEQYF.

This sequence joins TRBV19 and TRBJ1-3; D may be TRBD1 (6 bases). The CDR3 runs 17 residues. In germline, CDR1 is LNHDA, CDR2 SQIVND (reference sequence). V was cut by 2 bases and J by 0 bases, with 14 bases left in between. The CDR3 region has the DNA TGTGCCAGTAGTATACCCTCAACAGGGAGCTCTGGAAACACCATATATTTT. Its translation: CASSIPSTGSSGNTIYF.

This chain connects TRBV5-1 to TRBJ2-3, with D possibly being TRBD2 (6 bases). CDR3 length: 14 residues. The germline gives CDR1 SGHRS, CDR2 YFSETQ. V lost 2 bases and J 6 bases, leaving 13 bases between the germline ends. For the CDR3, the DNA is TGCGCCAGCAGCTTTTCGGGAGACTCGGATACGCAGTATTTT. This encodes CASSFSGDSDTQYF. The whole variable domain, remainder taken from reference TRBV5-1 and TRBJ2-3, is KAGVTQTPRYLIKTRGQQVTLSCSPISGHRSVSWYQQTPGQGLQFLFEYFSETQRNKGNFPGRFSGRQFSNSRSEMNVSTLELGDSALYLCASSFSGDSDTQYFGPGTRLTVL.

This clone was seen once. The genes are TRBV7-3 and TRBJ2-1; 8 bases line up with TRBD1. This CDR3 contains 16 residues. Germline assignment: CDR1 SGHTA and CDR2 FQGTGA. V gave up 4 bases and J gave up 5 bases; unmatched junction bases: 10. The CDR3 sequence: CASSYATGTGHNEQFF. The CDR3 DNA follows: TGTGCCAGCAGCTACGCTACCGGGACAGGCCACAATGAGCAGTTCTTC.